The sequence of this T cell receptor (beta chain) was determined in a study of blood T cells in healthy people across ages. A second PCR of 7 to 11 cycles used a sample-barcoded 5' primer and a J-beta primer mix. TCRdb called the 5' RACE reads again in MiXCR, with one record for every CDR3 protein. The sample has 650,000 to 1,000,000 distinct CDR3 sequences; about 36% are singletons. Per the germline V gene, CDR1 is ENHRY and CDR2 is SYGVKD. CDR3 size: 15 residues. The V end lost 3 bases, the J end lost 5 bases, and 16 bases lay between the germline ends. The sequence came from a young man in good health. The rearrangement joins TRBV10-3 to TRBJ2-5; D gene ambiguous. The source material was blood. The CDR3 nucleotides are TGTGCCATCAGTGAAGGGAACTCCGCCTCTGAGACCCAGTACTTC. Translating it yields CAISEGNSASETQYF.